Listed here are 30 T cell receptor beta chains from one sample, sequenced in a study of T cells expressing NK-cell markers (TCRdb year 2020). Receptor amplification or capture employed 5' RACE. Instrument used: Illumina HiSeq 2000. Through TCRdb reprocessing, the reads give one entry per CDR3 protein sequence; DNA is omitted. The table for this sample records a few hundred thousand distinct CDR3 sequences. 4% to 6.5% of the sample is held by the ten biggest clonotypes. Sequenced input: blood T cells: a sorted CD56 or NKG2C T cell subset, CD4+ or CD8+ T cells, or bulk PBMC T cells (not recorded which). The receptors come from a man aged 18-70 years in good health.

The chain joins TRBV11-1 to TRBJ2-1; TCRdb designates TRBD2, a call that cannot be tested without DNA. Germline V gene sequence: CDR1 SGHAT, CDR2 FQDESV (reference sequence). The CDR3 covers 18 residues. CDR3 residues: CASSRGLAGGNSYNEQFF.

The chain joins TRBV15 to TRBJ1-3; TCRdb indicates TRBD1, and absent DNA this call remains unverified. Germline V gives CDR1 LNHNV, CDR2 YYDKDF (reference sequence). This CDR3 region has 17 residues. The CDR3 loop reads CATSRDWAAASGNTIYF.

CDR3: CASSQDGTPYNEQFF. The rearrangement joins TRBV4-1 to TRBJ2-1. CDR3 length: 15 residues. Germline V gene sequence: CDR1 MGHRA, CDR2 YSYEKL.

This chain connects TRBV5-1 to TRBJ2-2; there is no DNA to check the TCRdb D call of TRBD1. The CDR3 runs 20 residues. The germline V gene encodes CDR1 SGHRS and CDR2 YFSETQ. The CDR3 is CASSLAKGQTKTRNTGELFF.

The chain carries TRBV29-1 and TRBJ2-3; the D call from TCRdb, TRBD1, cannot be confirmed without DNA. The germline CDR1 and CDR2 sequences are SQVTM and ANQGSEA. The CDR3 runs to 13 residues. The CDR3 reads CSVLSSATDTQYF.

The CDR3 loop reads CSADPWVADTQYF. The rearrangement joins TRBV20-1 to TRBJ2-3. This CDR3 spans 13 amino acids. Germline V gives CDR1 DFQATT, CDR2 SNEGSKA (reference sequence).

The chain combines TRBV12-3 or TRBV12-4 with TRBJ1-2; TCRdb reports TRBD1, a call that lacks DNA to check it against. This CDR3 contains 13 residues. The chain's CDR3 is CASREDRFYGYTF.

This chain joins TRBV15 and TRBJ1-2. Germline V gene lookup returns CDR1 LNHNV and CDR2 YYDKDF (reference sequence). The CDR3 is 12 amino acids. CDR3: CAPNRGMVGYTF.

The V gene is TRBV19, the J gene TRBJ2-1; TCRdb's D call of TRBD1 is untestable without DNA. Per the germline V gene, CDR1 is LNHDA and CDR2 is SQIVND (reference sequence). This CDR3 contains 13 residues. The CDR3 region is CASNPGNPRQQFF.

V and J are TRBV2 and TRBJ1-2. This CDR3 region has 11 residues. The V gene's germline CDR1 is SNHLY and CDR2 FYNNEI. The CDR3 sequence: CATGQGYGYTF.

This chain connects TRBV7-2 to TRBJ2-4; TCRdb picks TRBD2, but there is no DNA to check that call. The CDR3 is 16 amino acids. The V gene's germline CDR1 is SGHTA and CDR2 FQGNSA. CDR3 loop: CASSSLAGGPQNIQYF.

The rearrangement uses TRBV5-1 and TRBJ2-3; without DNA, the TCRdb call of TRBD2 cannot be checked. The CDR3 has 16 residues. Germline loops: CDR1 SGHRS, CDR2 YFSETQ. The CDR3 reads CASSRGGVPGTDTQYF.

This chain links TRBV5-5 with TRBJ1-6; the TRBD1 assignment by TCRdb is unverifiable without DNA. The CDR3 has 18 residues. CDR1 and CDR2 (germline): SGHKS, YYEKEE (reference sequence). CDR3 protein: CASSLGDRSIAYNSPLHF.

The J gene is TRBJ2-1, the V gene TRBV6-2 or TRBV6-3; TCRdb outputs TRBD1, but without DNA this stays unchecked. The CDR3 extends over 16 amino acids. CDR1 and CDR2 from the germline V gene are MNHEY and SVGEGT. The CDR3: CASSYPWGGRYNEQFF.

V is TRBV6-5 and J is TRBJ2-2; no DNA is available, so the TRBD2 call from TCRdb remains unchecked. CDR1 and CDR2 (germline): MNHEY, SVGAGI. The CDR3 runs to 17 residues. The CDR3 spells CASSSLGRGAYTGELFF.

The rearrangement joins TRBV9 to TRBJ1-5; as DNA is missing, the TRBD1 call by TCRdb cannot be tested. Germline-derived CDR1 and CDR2 are SGDLS and YYNGEE. There are 15 residues in the CDR3. CDR3 amino acids: CASSWGQGAGQPQHF.

CDR3 residues: CASSSGQPGGETQYF. The chain is built from TRBV7-9 and TRBJ2-5; TCRdb returns TRBD2, unconfirmable since there is no DNA. This CDR3 region has 15 residues. CDR1 is SEHNR and CDR2 is FQNEAQ in the germline V gene (reference sequence). Complete variable domain (other parts from reference TRBV7-9 and TRBJ2-5): DTGVSQNPRHKITKRGQNVTFRCDPISEHNRLYWYRQTLGQGPEFLTYFQNEAQLEKSRLLSDRFSAERPKGSFSTLEIQRTEQGDSAMYLCASSSGQPGGETQYFGPGTRLLVL.

The gene calls are TRBV5-1 and TRBJ1-1. The length of the CDR3 is 13 residues. Germline CDR1 reads SGHRS; CDR2 reads YFSETQ. CDR3 sequence reads: CASSQTMNTEAFF.

The V and J genes are TRBV4-2 and TRBJ2-1; TCRdb lists TRBD1, though no DNA is available to test this call. The CDR3 runs 15 residues. CDR1 is LGHNA and CDR2 is YNFKEQ in the germline V gene. CDR3 residues: CASSRGHGAYNEQFF.

V is TRBV7-2 and J is TRBJ2-7; TCRdb's assignment of TRBD2 cannot be checked, as there is no DNA. The CDR3 consists of 16 residues. Germline values: CDR1 SGHTA, CDR2 FQGNSA. This CDR3 is CASSSRSGGVGYEQYF.

The V call is TRBV6-5, the J call TRBJ2-5; the TCRdb D gene call, TRBD1, has no DNA to confirm it. CDR1 MNHEY and CDR2 SVGAGI come from the germline V gene. The CDR3 is 14 amino acids. Here the CDR3 reads CASSYSDSLETQYF.

The chain carries TRBV6-1 and TRBJ2-2; with no DNA, the TCRdb D assignment of TRBD1 cannot be verified. The CDR3 consists of 16 residues. From germline, CDR1 is MNHNS and CDR2 SASEGT. CDR3 region: CASSLGQTRESGELFF.

This chain links TRBV7-9 with TRBJ2-7; TCRdb's assignment of TRBD1 cannot be checked, as there is no DNA. CDR3 size: 14 residues. CDR1 SEHNR and CDR2 FQNEAQ come from the germline V gene (reference sequence). CDR3 sequence reads: CASSPGHGKGEQYF.

The rearrangement links TRBV9 to TRBJ1-4; TCRdb reports TRBD1, a call that lacks DNA to check it against. CDR1 and CDR2 (germline): SGDLS, YYNGEE. The CDR3 sequence is 15 residues long. This chain's CDR3 is CASSGTAQANEKLFF.

The chain has TRBV18 and TRBJ2-6; without DNA, the TCRdb call of TRBD1 cannot be checked. CDR1 is KGHSH and CDR2 is LQKENI in the germline V gene. The CDR3 is 19 residues long. This CDR3 is CASSPLQKGAAAGANVLTF.

The chain links TRBV2 to TRBJ1-1. CDR1 is SNHLY and CDR2 is FYNNEI in the germline V gene. The CDR3 length is 14 residues. The CDR3 spells CASSPDWMNTEAFF.

The chain couples TRBV20-1 to TRBJ1-2; TCRdb outputs TRBD1, but without DNA this stays unchecked. This CDR3 is 11 amino acids long. Germline V CDR1 and CDR2: DFQATT, SNEGSKA (reference sequence). CDR3 region: CSAPPGNGYTF.

The gene calls are TRBV19 and TRBJ1-1; the D gene TCRdb calls, TRBD1, cannot be checked with no DNA. The CDR3 runs to 17 residues. Germline lookup yields CDR1 LNHDA and CDR2 SQIVND (reference sequence). CDR3 loop: CASSTRKIQGMNTEAFF.

This rearrangement joins TRBV28 to TRBJ1-2. The CDR3 is made up of 15 amino acids. The germline CDR1 and CDR2 sequences are MDHEN and SYDVKM. CDR3 region: CASSLLSGLTIGYTF.

The chain couples TRBV3-1 to TRBJ1-2; the TCRdb call, TRBD1, lacks DNA for checking. The V gene's germline CDR1 is LGHDT and CDR2 YNNKEL (reference sequence). The CDR3 sequence is 15 residues long. CDR3 amino acids: CASSGHPTGGSGYTF.